The 24 T cell receptor beta chains below come from one sample, sequenced in a study of T cell responses to AZD1222 COVID-19 vaccine. Measured with immunoSEQ multiplex PCR; TCRdb has only the in-frame clones, and not every one. The data contain approximately 110,000 clones, roughly 90% of them singletons. This specimen was peripheral blood, taken on day 0 of AZD1222 vaccination. All receptors come from an adult in good health.

This clone appeared a few times. The chain recombines TRBV4-2 with TRBJ1-4, with D uncertain. The CDR3 length is 14 residues. In germline, CDR1 is LGHNA, CDR2 YNFKEQ. Trimming shortened V by 2 bases and J by 7 bases, and 11 bases separated the two germline ends. The CDR3 spells CASSQPSSPEKLFF. The CDR3 DNA reads as TGTGCCAGCAGCCAACCATCCTCCCCTGAAAAACTGTTTTTT.

This sequence joins TRBV10-3 and TRBJ1-5; no clear D. CDR1 ENHRY and CDR2 SYGVKD come from the germline V gene. Trimming removed 8 bases from V and 1 base from J, with 9 bases in between. The CDR3 is 13 amino acids. The CDR3 sequence: CAIGQDSNQPQHF. The DNA for the CDR3 is TGTGCCATCGGGCAGGACAGCAATCAGCCCCAGCATTTT.

The genes are TRBV2 and TRBJ1-6; TRBD1 is a possible D gene (6 bases). Between the trimmed V and J ends, which lost 5 bases and 10 bases, there was a span of 15 bases. The CDR3 extends over 14 amino acids. CDR1 and CDR2 (germline): SNHLY, FYNNEI. In DNA form, the CDR3 reads TGTGCCAGCAGTTACAGTACAGGGATGTCACCCCTCCACTTT. As protein: CASSYSTGMSPLHF.

The CDR3 loop reads CASTSRVGNQPQHF. CDR3 DNA: TGTGCCAGCACCTCTCGAGTTGGCAATCAGCCCCAGCATTTT. The chain carries TRBV7-2 and TRBJ1-5; D uncertain. CDR1 SGHTA and CDR2 FQGNSA come from the germline V gene. The length of the CDR3 is 14 residues. Trimming left V 7 bases short and J 2 bases short, with 12 bases between.

The rearrangement joins TRBV6-5 to TRBJ2-7; TRBD2 matches at 10 bases. This CDR3 comprises 14 residues. V gave up 4 bases and J gave up 4 bases; unmatched junction bases: 4. Germline V gene lookup returns CDR1 MNHEY and CDR2 SVGAGI. DNA of the CDR3: TGTGCCAGCAGTTTAGCGGGGGGCGAGTACGAGCAGTACTTC. Protein sequence: CASSLAGGEYEQYF.

This clone was observed a handful of times. The rearrangement uses TRBV2 and TRBJ2-7, with a tentative D call TRBD2 (5 bases). CDR3 length equals 14 residues. V lost 10 bases and J 8 bases, leaving 24 bases between the germline ends. The V gene's germline CDR1 is SNHLY and CDR2 FYNNEI. CDR3 sequence (DNA): TGTGCCATCCATGAGGTGGGAGTGGTCCTTAAGCAGTACTTC. As protein: CAIHEVGVVLKQYF.

V is TRBV28 and J is TRBJ1-6, with TRBD1 matching over 7 bases. This CDR3 is 16 amino acids long. V lost 7 bases to trimming and J lost 7 bases; unmatched junction nucleotides: 13. Per the germline V gene, CDR1 is MDHEN and CDR2 is SYDVKM. The CDR3 is CASTITAGGANSPLHF. DNA of the CDR3: TGTGCCAGCACCATCACGGCAGGGGGTGCAAATTCACCCCTCCACTTT.

This chain uses TRBV11-2 with TRBJ1-4, with TRBD1 matching over 9 bases. The V and J ends lost 5 bases and 5 bases, in that order; junction bases with no gene match: 12. Germline V gene lookup returns CDR1 SGHAT and CDR2 FQNNGV. The CDR3 is 17 residues long. The CDR3 DNA is TGTGCCAGCAGCCGTCCTTGGGACAGGGCTCGAAATGAAAAACTGTTTTTT. This codes for CASSRPWDRARNEKLFF.

The chain employs TRBV6-5 and TRBJ2-2; 7 nucleotides agree with TRBD1. The CDR3 covers 14 residues. The germline gives CDR1 MNHEY, CDR2 SVGAGI. V lost 6 bases, J lost 1 base, and 2 bases stayed unmatched. CDR3 sequence reads: CASSRTGNTGELFF. CDR3 sequence (DNA): TGTGCCAGCAGCCGGACAGGGAACACCGGGGAGCTGTTTTTT.

The chain employs TRBV28 and TRBJ1-2; 9 bases line up with TRBD1. The CDR3 has 16 residues. Germline V lookup: CDR1 MDHEN, CDR2 SYDVKM. V shed 10 bases, J shed 3 bases, and the junction held 15 bases outside the gene matches. The CDR3 loop is CAISHTPGQGHYGYTF. The CDR3 nucleotides read TGTGCCATCAGCCACACCCCGGGACAGGGACACTATGGCTACACCTTC.

The gene calls are TRBV5-1 and TRBJ2-3; perhaps TRBD1 as D (5 bases). V was trimmed by 4 bases and J by 2 bases, leaving 20 bases between them. From germline, CDR1 is SGHRS and CDR2 YFSETQ. The length of the CDR3 is 17 residues. The CDR3 DNA reads TGCGCCAGCAGCCTCAGAAAAGGGGCCATCCTCACAGATACGCAGTATTTT. Translated: CASSLRKGAILTDTQYF.

The gene calls are TRBV12-3 or TRBV12-4 and TRBJ2-7; the D is unclear. V gave up 1 base and J gave up 2 bases, with 6 bases separating them. The CDR3 is 13 residues long. The CDR3 DNA reads as TGTGCCAGCAGTTTAGTGGGAACCTACGAGCAGTACTTC. This encodes CASSLVGTYEQYF.

The V and J genes are TRBV2 and TRBJ2-5; D may be TRBD1 (6 bases). The germline CDR1 and CDR2 sequences are SNHLY and FYNNEI. The CDR3 is 16 residues long. Trimming left V 0 bases short and J 7 bases short, with 18 bases between. CDR3 in DNA: TGTGCCAGCAGTGAAGCGACCCGGGCCCCACAGGGGACCCAGTACTTC. It encodes CASSEATRAPQGTQYF.

J is TRBJ2-7 and V is TRBV11-2; unclear D gene. Germline V lookup: CDR1 SGHAT, CDR2 FQNNGV. V lost 4 bases and J lost 6, with 7 bases in between. The CDR3 is 11 amino acids. In DNA, the CDR3 is TGTGCCAGCAGCTCCGGCCCCGAGCAGTACTTC. This sequence encodes CASSSGPEQYF.

CDR3 residues: CASSYSGGRAGFGETQYF. CDR3 DNA sequence: TGTGCCAGCAGTTACTCCGGCGGGAGGGCCGGTTTTGGGGAGACCCAGTACTTC. The rearrangement links TRBV6-2 or TRBV6-3 to TRBJ2-5, with 9 bases aligning to TRBD2. Trimming cost V 0 bases and J 5 bases; bases outside gene matches: 13. Germline CDR1 is MNHEY and CDR2 is SVGEGT. CDR3 length: 18 amino acids.

The J gene is TRBJ2-4, the V gene TRBV7-9, with D possibly matching TRBD1 (5 bases). The length of the CDR3 is 14 residues. Germline values: CDR1 SEHNR, CDR2 FQNEAQ (reference sequence). Trimming pared 4 bases from V and 5 bases from J, leaving 12 bases between. The CDR3 loop reads CASSSWTLENIQYF. CDR3 nucleotide sequence: TGTGCCAGCAGCTCCTGGACACTTGAAAACATTCAGTACTTC. The variable domain in full, completed from reference TRBV7-9 and TRBJ2-4, reads DTGVSQNPRHKITKRGQNVTFRCDPISEHNRLYWYRQTLGQGPEFLTYFQNEAQLEKSRLLSDRFSAERPKGSFSTLEIQRTEQGDSAMYLCASSSWTLENIQYFGAGTRLSVL.

DNA for the CDR3: TGTGCCAGCAGTTACTCGTACAGGCCCAGCTCTGGAAACACCATATATTTT. Translated: CASSYSYRPSSGNTIYF. V gene TRBV6-2 or TRBV6-3 combines with J gene TRBJ1-3, with TRBD1 as a possible D gene (5 bases). There are 17 residues in the CDR3. CDR1 is MNHEY and CDR2 is SVGEGT in the germline V gene. Trimming pared 0 bases from V and 0 bases from J, leaving 12 bases between.

The chain carries TRBV7-8 and TRBJ2-2; D gene unclear. This CDR3 region has 14 residues. The V end lost 5 bases, the J end lost 6 bases, and 13 bases lay between the germline ends. Germline V gives CDR1 SGHVS, CDR2 FQNEAQ. The CDR3 DNA is TGTGCCAGCAGCCCGGGTGGGCAAGCCGGGGAGCTGTTTTTT. It yields the protein CASSPGGQAGELFF. Full variable domain (remainder filled in from reference TRBV7-8 and TRBJ2-2): GAGVSQSPRYKVAKRGQDVALRCDPISGHVSLFWYQQALGQGPEFLTYFQNEAQLDKSGLPSDRFFAERPEGSVSTLKIQRTQQEDSAVYLCASSPGGQAGELFFGEGSRLTVL.

The chain links TRBV30 to TRBJ1-5; weak D call: TRBD1 (6 bases). Germline-derived CDR1 and CDR2 are GTSNPN and SVGIG (reference sequence). Deletions cut 0 bases from V and 7 bases from J, with 13 bases between. This CDR3 is built from 14 residues. DNA for the CDR3: TGTGCCTGGAGTGTATGGCAGGGGTCGCAGCCCCAGCATTTT. Its translation: CAWSVWQGSQPQHF.

This clone was observed a few times. The gene calls are TRBV20-1 and TRBJ1-2, with D uncertain. The germline CDR1 and CDR2 sequences are DFQATT and SNEGSKA (reference sequence). This CDR3 is built from 11 residues. Trimming stripped 2 bases from V and 4 bases from J, with 5 bases between. CDR3 bases: TGCAGTGCTAGACGGACCTATGGCTACACCTTC. Amino acids: CSARRTYGYTF.

V is TRBV24-1 and J is TRBJ2-3, with TRBD1 identical over 8 bases. The CDR3 is 14 residues long. Per the germline V gene, CDR1 is KGHDR and CDR2 is SFDVKD. Trimming cost V 4 bases and J 7 bases; bases outside gene matches: 6. The DNA of the CDR3 is TGTGCCACCAGTGACCGGGACAGGTGGAATACGCAGTATTTT. Encoded protein: CATSDRDRWNTQYF.

This clone occurred a few times. The V call is TRBV11-1, the J call TRBJ1-5, with 7 bases fitting TRBD1. Germline loops: CDR1 SGHAT, CDR2 FQDESV (reference sequence). This CDR3 has 15 residues. Unmatched junction bases numbered 7, after V lost 1 base and J lost 7 bases. The CDR3 sequence is CASSLGVGGGQPQHF. CDR3 sequence (DNA): TGTGCCAGCAGCTTAGGAGTAGGGGGCGGGCAGCCCCAGCATTTT.

The J gene is TRBJ1-2, the V gene TRBV29-1, with D possibly being TRBD1 (6 bases). The V gene lost 2 bases and the J gene lost 0 bases, with 16 bases spanning the gap. Germline V gene lookup returns CDR1 SQVTM and CDR2 ANQGSEA. This CDR3 is built from 16 residues. CDR3: CSVEKFQGSSNYGYTF. CDR3 sequence (DNA): TGCAGCGTTGAAAAATTCCAGGGGTCTTCTAACTATGGCTACACCTTC.

The chain is built from TRBV7-8 and TRBJ1-2, with 7 nucleotides matching TRBD1. This CDR3 is built from 15 residues. Losses at the gene ends were 5 bases for V and 4 bases for J; bases not matched to a gene: 10. Germline values: CDR1 SGHVS, CDR2 FQNEAQ. This CDR3 is CASSPPGQQTYGYTF. The CDR3 DNA sequence: TGTGCCAGCAGCCCACCGGGACAGCAGACCTATGGCTACACCTTC.